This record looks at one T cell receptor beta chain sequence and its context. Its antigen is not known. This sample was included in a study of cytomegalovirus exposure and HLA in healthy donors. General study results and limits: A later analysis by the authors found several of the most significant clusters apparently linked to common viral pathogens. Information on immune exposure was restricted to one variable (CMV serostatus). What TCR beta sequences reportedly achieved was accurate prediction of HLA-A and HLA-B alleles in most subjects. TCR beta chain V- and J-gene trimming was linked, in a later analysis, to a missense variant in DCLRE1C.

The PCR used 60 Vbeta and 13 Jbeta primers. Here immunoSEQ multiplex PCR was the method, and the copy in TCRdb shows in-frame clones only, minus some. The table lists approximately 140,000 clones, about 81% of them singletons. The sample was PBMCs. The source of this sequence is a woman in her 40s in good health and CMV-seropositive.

The DNA for the CDR3 is TGTGCCAGCAGCGTTAGGGGTCCCCAGGAGCTCCAGCATTTT. Translating gives CASSVRGPQELQHF. The chain links TRBV13 to TRBJ1-5, with a possible D match to TRBD1 (5 bases). The germline V gene has CDR1 PRHDT and CDR2 FYEKMQ (reference sequence). This CDR3 is 14 amino acids long. The ends were cut back, 5 bases at V and 12 bases at J, with 20 bases in the middle. Drawing the rest from reference TRBV13 and TRBJ1-5, the complete variable domain is AAGVIQSPRHLIKEKRETATLKCYPIPRHDTVYWYQQGPGQDPQFLISFYEKMQSDKGSIPDRFSAQQFSDYHSELNMSSLELGDSALYFCASSVRGPQELQHFGDGTRLSIL.